This TCR beta chain came from a study of shared T cell receptors in the human thymus. Profiling relied on immunoSEQ multiplex PCR, and the TCRdb table lists in-frame clones only, not all of them. The profile shows a few hundred thousand clones, approximately 95% of them singletons. The CDR3 runs to 13 residues. V was trimmed by 5 bases and J by 4 bases, leaving 11 bases between them. Germline V gene sequence: CDR1 MDHEN, CDR2 SYDVKM. The sample was thymocytes. The rearrangement uses TRBV28 and TRBJ1-1, with no clear D. The sequence was collected from a human donor. The CDR3 DNA follows: TGTGCCAGCAGTCCCGAAGTTGGCACTGAAGCTTTCTTT. Protein sequence: CASSPEVGTEAFF.